One sample yielded the 24 T cell receptor beta chains listed below, sequenced in a study of cytomegalovirus exposure and HLA in healthy donors. It was with 60 Vbeta and 13 Jbeta primers that the PCR ran. The assay was immunoSEQ multiplex PCR, and TCRdb's table has in-frame clones only and misses some. The sample data list about 130,000 clones. The sample consisted of PBMCs. The origin of the receptors is a man aged 18 to 29 in good health and CMV-seronegative.

DNA of the CDR3: TGTGCCAGCAGTCCGTTGGGACAGCAAAACACTGAAGCTTTCTTT. Encoded protein: CASSPLGQQNTEAFF. This chain uses TRBV27 with TRBJ1-1; TRBD1 aligns across 7 bases. Germline lookup yields CDR1 MNHEY and CDR2 SMNVEV (reference sequence). V shed 5 bases, J shed 2 bases, and the junction held 8 bases outside the gene matches. CDR3 length: 15 amino acids.

As for this clone: Other DNA sequences from this sample encode an identical CDR3 as well. J is TRBJ1-2 and V is TRBV2; D possibly corresponds to TRBD1 (5 bases). Germline assignment: CDR1 SNHLY and CDR2 FYNNEI. The CDR3 has 17 residues. Trimming pared 3 bases from V and 5 bases from J, leaving 22 bases between. The CDR3 DNA sequence: TGTGCCAGCAGTGAGGCATCAGTTAATGGGGGAGGGTATGGCTACACCTTC. It specifies CASSEASVNGGGYGYTF.

The V and J genes are TRBV2 and TRBJ2-7; 7 bases match TRBD2. The CDR3 has 13 residues. V dropped 8 bases and J dropped 2; count of bases not matched to a gene: 6. Per germline, CDR1 SNHLY and CDR2 FYNNEI. The CDR3 DNA is TGTGCCAGCGGGGGGGACTTAACCTACGAGCAGTACTTC. Its translation: CASGGDLTYEQYF.

The CDR3 DNA follows: TGCGCCAGCAGCCACGACCCGGGAAGGGCAGATAGCAATCAGCCCCAGCATTTT. As protein: CASSHDPGRADSNQPQHF. This chain uses TRBV4-1 with TRBJ1-5; D unresolved. V was pared by 3 bases and J by 0 bases, with 18 bases between. CDR3 size: 18 residues. The V gene's germline CDR1 is MGHRA and CDR2 YSYEKL.

This chain joins TRBV27 and TRBJ2-1, with 14 nucleotides matching TRBD2. This CDR3 spans 14 amino acids. V lost 8 bases to trimming and J lost 6 bases; unmatched junction nucleotides: 3. Germline V gene lookup returns CDR1 MNHEY and CDR2 SMNVEV (reference sequence). CDR3 residues: CASWGLAGVNEQFF. For the CDR3, the DNA is TGTGCCAGCTGGGGACTAGCGGGAGTCAATGAGCAGTTCTTC.

The CDR3 protein is CASSEDYTGELFF. The DNA of the CDR3 is TGTGCCAGCAGTGAGGACTACACCGGGGAGCTGTTTTTT. The V and J genes are TRBV6-4 and TRBJ2-2; a possible D gene is TRBD2 (5 bases). The CDR3 sequence is 13 residues long. The ends were cut back, 3 bases at V and 3 bases at J, with 5 bases in the middle. Per germline, CDR1 MRHNA and CDR2 SNTAGT.

The chain carries TRBV7-9 and TRBJ2-7; TRBD2 aligns across 10 bases. The CDR3 extends over 16 amino acids. Germline V gives CDR1 SEHNR, CDR2 FQNEAQ (reference sequence). The junction had 10 bases not matched to a gene; V was cut back by 5 bases and J by 3 bases. CDR3 residues: CASSRTVSSGSYEQYF. CDR3 DNA sequence: TGTGCCAGCAGCCGCACCGTGTCTAGCGGGAGCTACGAGCAGTACTTC.

The J gene is TRBJ1-1, the V gene TRBV28, with TRBD1 matching over 7 bases. The ends lost 6 bases at V and 6 bases at J; junction bases unmatched: 13. CDR3 length equals 15 residues. Per the germline V gene, CDR1 is MDHEN and CDR2 is SYDVKM. CDR3 nucleotides: TGTGCCAGCAGCTTGACAGGGTCGGGATCTCCTGAAGCTTTCTTT. The encoded protein is CASSLTGSGSPEAFF. Full variable domain (rest looked up from reference TRBV28 and TRBJ1-1): DVKVTQSSRYLVKRTGEKVFLECVQDMDHENMFWYRQDPGLGLRLIYFSYDVKMKEKGDIPEGYSVSREKKERFSLILESASTNQTSMYLCASSLTGSGSPEAFFGQGTRLTVV.

The rearrangement joins TRBV10-1 to TRBJ2-2; possible D gene TRBD2, 6 bases. The CDR3 is 16 amino acids. Germline-derived CDR1 and CDR2 are WNHNN and SYGVQD (reference sequence). Trimming stripped 0 bases from V and 1 base from J, with 9 bases between. The CDR3 reads CASSESHGGNTGELFF. The DNA for the CDR3 is TGCGCCAGCAGTGAGTCCCACGGGGGGAACACCGGGGAGCTGTTTTTT.

The genes are TRBV18 and TRBJ1-3; no clear D gene. CDR1 KGHSH and CDR2 LQKENI come from the germline V gene. The CDR3 is 14 amino acids. Deletions cut 4 bases from V and 5 bases from J, with 12 bases between. This CDR3 is CASSRDSPRNTIYF. The CDR3 DNA is TGTGCCAGCTCACGCGACTCACCTCGAAACACCATATATTTT. Looking up the rest from reference TRBV18 and TRBJ1-3 gives the full variable domain: NAGVMQNPRHLVRRRGQEARLRCSPMKGHSHVYWYRQLPEEGLKFMVYLQKENIIDESGMPKERFSAEFPKEGPSILRIQQVVRGDSAAYFCASSRDSPRNTIYFGEGSWLTVV.

The chain carries TRBV30 and TRBJ2-1, with 12 bases matching TRBD2. V lost 4 bases to trimming and J lost 9 bases; unmatched junction nucleotides: 13. CDR1 and CDR2 from the germline V gene are GTSNPN and SVGIG (reference sequence). CDR3 length: 16 residues. The CDR3 DNA reads as TGTGCCTGGACAAAATGGAGGGGACTAGCGGGTGTTGAGCAGTTCTTC. Encoded protein: CAWTKWRGLAGVEQFF.

The chain uses TRBV2 and TRBJ2-3, with 8 bases matching TRBD2. The CDR3 length is 14 residues. The V segment lost 8 bases and the J segment 1 base; nucleotides outside the gene matches: 5. Germline CDR1 reads SNHLY; CDR2 reads FYNNEI. The CDR3 loop is CASVAGGGTDTQYF. DNA for the CDR3: TGTGCCAGCGTGGCGGGGGGAGGCACAGATACGCAGTATTTT. The full variable domain, in which reference TRBV2 and TRBJ2-3 provide the parts outside the CDR3, is EPEVTQTPSHQVTQMGQEVILRCVPISNHLYFYWYRQILGQKVEFLVSFYNNEISEKSEIFDDQFSVERPDGSNFTLKIRSTKLEDSAMYFCASVAGGGTDTQYFGPGTRLTVL.

This clone is deemed medium-sized (0.01 to 0.1%) by its frequency. This rearrangement joins TRBV6-4 to TRBJ2-3, with 10 bases that match TRBD1. Germline V gene lookup returns CDR1 MRHNA and CDR2 SNTAGT. With 0 bases clipped from V and 4 bases from J, the junction kept 1 base outside the gene matches. The CDR3 runs to 15 residues. The CDR3 DNA reads TGTGCCAGCAGTGACTCGACAGGGGGCCCAGATACGCAGTATTTT. Translating it yields CASSDSTGGPDTQYF.

The chain employs TRBV7-2 and TRBJ2-7, with TRBD2 matching 14 bases. V shed 4 bases, J shed 4 bases, and the junction held 6 bases outside the gene matches. The CDR3 spans 16 residues. Germline CDR1 and CDR2: SGHTA and FQGNSA. The CDR3 bases are TGTGCCAGCAGCTCCGACGGGACTAGCGGGAGATACGAGCAGTACTTC. Its protein is CASSSDGTSGRYEQYF.

The V call is TRBV7-9, the J call TRBJ2-5, with 8 nucleotides matching TRBD1. The CDR3 contains 16 residues. CDR1 and CDR2 from the germline V gene are SEHNR and FQNEAQ (reference sequence). Losses at the gene ends were 8 bases for V and 4 bases for J; bases not matched to a gene: 15. CDR3 sequence (DNA): TGTGCCAGCCCCCCCTTCATGGACAGGGTCAGAGAGACCCAGTACTTC. Translation: CASPPFMDRVRETQYF.

The V and J genes are TRBV27 and TRBJ2-7, with TRBD1 as a possible D gene (6 bases). The V end was cut by 4 bases, the J end by 6 bases, with 10 bases between. The CDR3 has 12 residues. Germline V gene lookup returns CDR1 MNHEY and CDR2 SMNVEV (reference sequence). DNA for the CDR3: TGTGCCAGCAGTTCGGACAGAAGCGAGCAGTACTTC. Translation: CASSSDRSEQYF.

The chain has TRBV4-2 and TRBJ2-1; D perhaps matches TRBD1 (5 bases). V shed 1 base and J shed 5 bases, with 15 bases lying between them. There are 16 residues in the CDR3. Germline V gene sequence: CDR1 LGHNA, CDR2 YNFKEQ. The CDR3 is CASSQAGAITDNEQFF. The CDR3 DNA follows: TGTGCCAGCAGCCAAGCTGGGGCGATTACTGACAATGAGCAGTTCTTC.

This chain uses TRBV6-5 with TRBJ1-2, with D perhaps TRBD1 (6 bases). The CDR3 runs to 15 residues. Germline V gene sequence: CDR1 MNHEY, CDR2 SVGAGI. The V end lost 5 bases, the J end lost 4 bases, and 17 bases lay between the germline ends. CDR3 sequence: CASSRPQGNGYGYTF. The CDR3 nucleotides read TGTGCCAGCAGTAGGCCTCAGGGGAACGGCTATGGCTACACCTTC.

CDR3 region: CASSLGSGPHSNYGYTF. The CDR3 DNA reads as TGCGCCAGCAGCTTGGGGTCAGGTCCCCACTCGAATTATGGCTACACCTTC. The chain is built from TRBV5-1 and TRBJ1-2; the D is unclear. The germline CDR1 and CDR2 sequences are SGHRS and YFSETQ. The CDR3 length is 17 residues. V gave up 0 bases and J gave up 5 bases, with 20 bases separating them. Using reference TRBV5-1 and TRBJ1-2 for the parts outside the CDR3, the full variable domain is KAGVTQTPRYLIKTRGQQVTLSCSPISGHRSVSWYQQTPGQGLQFLFEYFSETQRNKGNFPGRFSGRQFSNSRSEMNVSTLELGDSALYLCASSLGSGPHSNYGYTFGSGTRLTVV.

The rearrangement joins TRBV18 to TRBJ1-4, with 10 bases lining up with TRBD1. The CDR3 totals 16 residues. The germline CDR1 and CDR2 sequences are KGHSH and LQKENI. V shed 5 bases and J 8 bases; nucleotides not matched to a gene: 11. The CDR3 nucleotides are TGTGCCAGCTCAACTGACGGGACAGGGGTACGGGAAAAACTGTTTTTT. This gives the protein CASSTDGTGVREKLFF.

The gene calls are TRBV4-1 and TRBJ2-5, with 9 bases identical to TRBD2. Trimming took 3 bases from V and 5 from J; bases not matched to a gene: 13. From germline, CDR1 is MGHRA and CDR2 YSYEKL. This CDR3 is built from 17 residues. In nucleotides, the CDR3 is TGCGCCAGCAGCCACCCGAGAGCGGGGGGCTCCGGCGAGACCCAGTACTTC. As protein: CASSHPRAGGSGETQYF.

The rearrangement links TRBV9 to TRBJ2-1, with 9 bases matching TRBD2. There are 16 residues in the CDR3. The germline V gene has CDR1 SGDLS and CDR2 YYNGEE. J was trimmed by 1 base and V by 5 bases; bases with no gene match: 7. CDR3 sequence: CASSAHSGSSYNEQFF. Here the CDR3 DNA reads TGTGCCAGCAGTGCCCATAGCGGGAGTTCCTACAATGAGCAGTTCTTC.

V is TRBV2 and J is TRBJ1-5, with 9 positions matching TRBD1. The J segment lost 4 bases and the V segment lost 5 bases, leaving 3 bases of the junction unmatched. This CDR3 has 14 amino acids. Germline assignment: CDR1 SNHLY and CDR2 FYNNEI. DNA for the CDR3: TGTGCCAGCAGTCGACAGGGGGGAAATCAGCCCCAGCATTTT. It codes for CASSRQGGNQPQHF.

The genes are TRBV6-1 and TRBJ1-5; D perhaps matches TRBD1 (6 bases). Germline-derived CDR1 and CDR2 are MNHNS and SASEGT. The ends were cut back, 1 base at V and 3 bases at J, with 10 bases in the middle. The CDR3 extends over 15 amino acids. CDR3 in amino acids: CASSEVRGNNQPQHF. CDR3 sequence (DNA): TGTGCCAGCAGTGAAGTCAGGGGCAACAATCAGCCCCAGCATTTT.